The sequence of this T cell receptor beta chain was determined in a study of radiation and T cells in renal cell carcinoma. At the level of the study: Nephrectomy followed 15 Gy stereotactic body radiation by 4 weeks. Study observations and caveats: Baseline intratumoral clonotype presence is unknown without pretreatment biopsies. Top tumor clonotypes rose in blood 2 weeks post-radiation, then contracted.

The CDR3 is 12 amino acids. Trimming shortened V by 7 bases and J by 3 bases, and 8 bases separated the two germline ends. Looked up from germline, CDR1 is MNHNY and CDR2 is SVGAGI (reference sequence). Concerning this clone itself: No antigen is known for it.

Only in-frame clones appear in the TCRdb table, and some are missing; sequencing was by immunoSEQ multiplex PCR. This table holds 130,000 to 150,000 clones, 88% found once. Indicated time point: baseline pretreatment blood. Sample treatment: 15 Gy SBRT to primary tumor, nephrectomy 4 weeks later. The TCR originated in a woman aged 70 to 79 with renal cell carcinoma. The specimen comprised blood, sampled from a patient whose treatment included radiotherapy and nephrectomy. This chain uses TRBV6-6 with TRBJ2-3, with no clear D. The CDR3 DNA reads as TGTGCCAGCACCATGGGGACAGATACGCAGTATTTT. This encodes CASTMGTDTQYF.